This TCR beta chain was identified during a study of shared clonotypes between healthy human individuals. Study-wide results and limits: The rarefaction results pointed to incomplete sorted-subset sequencing despite large depth. Unshared clonotypes carried lower generation probabilities than those common to all four donors.

Original analysis: Filtering was not the same, since immunoSEQ gave junction-only sequences without quality scores. Generated by immunoSEQ multiplex PCR, the TCRdb table keeps only in-frame clones and is missing some. The V and J calls and clone size come from that table; D and trimming were worked out from the DNA. This repertoire shows around 2,000,000 clones, 90% to 95% found once; its top ten account for about 0.13%. The V end lost 6 bases, the J end lost 0 bases, and 20 bases lay between the germline ends. The germline V gene has CDR1 LNHDA and CDR2 SQIVND (reference sequence). The CDR3 runs to 17 residues. A CD45RA-negative memory subset and a CD45RA+ naive subset were separated from the CD4+ cells. A word on this clone: The antigen is undetermined.

The TCR was taken from a man between 18 and 29 years old in good health. The chain uses TRBV19 and TRBJ1-1; the D gene is possibly TRBD1 (6 bases). The material sequenced was naive CD4+ T cells sorted from blood. Sample subset: CD45RA+ positively selected. The CDR3 spells CASRYTGIKVMNTEAFF. CDR3 nucleotides: TGTGCCAGTAGATATACAGGGATCAAGGTCATGAACACTGAAGCTTTCTTT. Full variable domain (missing parts from reference TRBV19 and TRBJ1-1): DGGITQSPKYLFRKEGQNVTLSCEQNLNHDAMYWYRQDPGQGLRLIYYSQIVNDFQKGDIAEGYSVSREKKESFPLTVTSAQKNPTAFYLCASRYTGIKVMNTEAFFGQGTRLTVV.